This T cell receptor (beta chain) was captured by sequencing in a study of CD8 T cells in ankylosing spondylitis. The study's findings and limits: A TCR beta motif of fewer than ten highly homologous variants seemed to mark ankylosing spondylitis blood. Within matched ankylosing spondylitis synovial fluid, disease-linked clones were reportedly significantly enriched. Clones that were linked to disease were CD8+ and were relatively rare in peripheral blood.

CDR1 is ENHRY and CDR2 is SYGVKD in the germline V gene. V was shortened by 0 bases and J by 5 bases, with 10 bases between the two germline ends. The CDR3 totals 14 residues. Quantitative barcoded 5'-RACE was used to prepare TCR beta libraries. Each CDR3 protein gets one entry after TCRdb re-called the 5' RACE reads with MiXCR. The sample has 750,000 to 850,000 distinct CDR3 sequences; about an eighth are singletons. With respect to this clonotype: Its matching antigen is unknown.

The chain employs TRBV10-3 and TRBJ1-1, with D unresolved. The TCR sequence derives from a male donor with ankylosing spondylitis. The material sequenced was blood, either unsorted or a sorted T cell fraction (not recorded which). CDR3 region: CAISESSMVTEAFF. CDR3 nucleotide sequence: TGTGCCATCAGTGAGTCCTCGATGGTGACTGAAGCTTTCTTT.